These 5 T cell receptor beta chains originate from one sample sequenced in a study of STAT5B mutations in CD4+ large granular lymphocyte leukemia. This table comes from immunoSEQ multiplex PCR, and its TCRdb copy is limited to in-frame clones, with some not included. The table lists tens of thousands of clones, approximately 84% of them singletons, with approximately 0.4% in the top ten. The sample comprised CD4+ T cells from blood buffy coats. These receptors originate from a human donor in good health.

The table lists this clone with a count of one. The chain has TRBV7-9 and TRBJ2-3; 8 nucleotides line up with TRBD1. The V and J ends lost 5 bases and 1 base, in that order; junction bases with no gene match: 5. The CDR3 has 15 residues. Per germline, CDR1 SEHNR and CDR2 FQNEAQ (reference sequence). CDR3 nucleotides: TGTGCCAGCAGCGCTGGACAGGGAGGCACAGATACGCAGTATTTT. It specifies CASSAGQGGTDTQYF.

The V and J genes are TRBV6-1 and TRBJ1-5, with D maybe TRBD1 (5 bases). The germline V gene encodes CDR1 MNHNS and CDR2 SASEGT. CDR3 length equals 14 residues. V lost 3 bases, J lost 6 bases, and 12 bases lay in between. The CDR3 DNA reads TGTGCCAGCAGTGAGGGGGACGGAGGTCAGCCCCAGCATTTT. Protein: CASSEGDGGQPQHF.

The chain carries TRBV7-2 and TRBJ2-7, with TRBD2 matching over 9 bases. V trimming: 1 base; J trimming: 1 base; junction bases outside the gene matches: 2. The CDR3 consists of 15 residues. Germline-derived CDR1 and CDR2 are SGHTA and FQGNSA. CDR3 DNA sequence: TGTGCCAGCAGCTTAGGGCGGGGGGGGTCCTACGAGCAGTACTTC. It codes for CASSLGRGGSYEQYF.

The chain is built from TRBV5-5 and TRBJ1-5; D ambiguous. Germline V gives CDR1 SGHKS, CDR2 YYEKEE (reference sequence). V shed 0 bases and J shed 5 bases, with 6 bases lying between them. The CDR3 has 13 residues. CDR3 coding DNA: TGTGCCAGCAGCTTGGATTTGTATCAGCCCCAGCATTTT. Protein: CASSLDLYQPQHF.

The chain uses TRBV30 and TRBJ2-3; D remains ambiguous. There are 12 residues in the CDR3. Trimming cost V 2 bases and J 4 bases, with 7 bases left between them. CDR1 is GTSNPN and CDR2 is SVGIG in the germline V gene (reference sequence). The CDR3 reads CAWSSSADTQYF. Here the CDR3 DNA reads TGTGCCTGGAGTTCGAGCGCAGATACGCAGTATTTT.